There are many counts of the clone carrying this T cell receptor (beta chain). The authors built TCR beta libraries using iRepertoire HTBI primers and Arm-PCR of CDR3 regions. TCRdb fed the multiplex PCR reads into MiXCR, producing one record per CDR3 protein. This sample yields about 430,000 distinct CDR3 sequences, of which 15% are seen a single time; approximately 7.8% belongs to the top ten. Time point: newly diagnosed GD, antithyroid drugs for less than 3 months. The TCR library was prepared using RNA isolated from PBMCs. This sample was included in a study of regulatory T cells in long-lasting Graves disease. These records were also assigned to another study, of T cells in Graves' hyperthyroidism and ophthalmopathy. That investigation notes: The hyperthyroidism was newly diagnosed and had lasted under 2 months; the patients were aged 18 to 65. Most clonotypes expanded in thyroid above 0.001 were likewise present in blood.

This specimen consisted of peripheral blood mononuclear cells (PBMCs), obtained at new diagnosis, from a patient treated with antithyroid drugs. The clonotype was recovered from a woman in her thirties or forties with Graves disease.

The CDR3 bases are TGTGCCAGCAGCTTAGATCGGACACTAGTGGTATGGGATGAGCAGTTCTTC. Translated, it gives CASSLDRTLVVWDEQFF. The chain employs TRBV11-2 and TRBJ2-1, with D perhaps being TRBD1 or TRBD2 (5 bases each). V was trimmed by 0 bases and J by 8 bases, leaving 20 bases between them. Germline CDR1 reads SGHAT; CDR2 reads FQNNGV. There are 17 residues in the CDR3.